Sequencing of this T cell receptor (beta chain) was carried out in a study of cytomegalovirus exposure and HLA in healthy donors. Germline CDR1 is SQVTM and CDR2 is ANQGSEA. The CDR3 is 13 residues long. V was cut by 4 bases and J by 5 bases, with 14 bases left in between. Regarding this clone: Its antigen is currently unknown.

Study-wide findings and caveats: Associated with HLA alleles at 0.05 false discovery rate in a later analysis were 16,951 TCR beta sequences. A later analysis revealed that TCR association rates differed between HLA loci, peaking at DRB1 and bottoming out at HLA-C. The CMV antigen specificity of a few CMV-associated chains was confirmed through in vitro analysis. Sequencing depth across donors, presence/absence analyses assumed, was roughly uniform.

Both 60 Vbeta primers and 13 Jbeta primers went into the PCR. Profiling relied on immunoSEQ multiplex PCR, and the TCRdb table lists in-frame clones only, not all of them. This table holds about 200,000 clones, roughly 85% found once. The TCR sequence derives from a woman in her thirties in good health and CMV-seropositive. Specimen: PBMCs. The chain carries TRBV29-1 and TRBJ2-5; tentative D call: TRBD2 (6 bases). The CDR3 DNA reads as TGCAGCGTTGCTGCTAGCGTCGGGGAGACCCAGTACTTC. Its protein is CSVAASVGETQYF.